This TCR beta chain is from a study of blood T cell repertoires in COVID-19. Study background: Researchers got acute and convalescent COVID-19 samples from the United States, Italy and Spain. Sample material is recorded as cDNA or gDNA derived from T cells, B-cell-depleted T cells, or PBMCs.

Germline V gene lookup returns CDR1 SNHLY and CDR2 FYNNEI. The CDR3 totals 14 residues. The germline V and J ends were trimmed by 5 bases and 0 bases, with 8 bases remaining between them. As handled by the study authors: Estimates of nucleated cell counts were drawn from the amplification of reference gene primers. Sequencing used immunoSEQ multiplex PCR; TCRdb keeps in-frame clones, though not all of them. The DNA gave D and trimming, while V, J and clone size come from that table. The sample has about 230,000 clones, approximately 81% seen once. Sequencing was carried out using peripheral blood. This receptor was obtained from a woman aged 80 or over with acute or convalescent COVID-19. The chain is built from TRBV2 and TRBJ1-5; no clear D. In nucleotides, the CDR3 is TGTGCCAGCAGTCCCGGGGATAGCAATCAGCCCCAGCATTTT. It codes for CASSPGDSNQPQHF.